This TCR beta chain emerged from a study of shared clonotypes between healthy human individuals. Overall study: Researchers assigned three CD4 naive, three CD4 memory, two CD8 naive and one CD8 memory plate to each donor.

General study results and limits: The study found roughly 5% of naive CD4 clonotypes shared across four donors. Across subsets, estimated richness was generally greater for naive than for memory populations.

Sequenced by immunoSEQ multiplex PCR; TCRdb stores in-frame clones only, minus some. This table has fewer than 400,000 clones, about 74% appearing once. The germline gives CDR1 LNHDA, CDR2 SQIVND (reference sequence). V gave up 0 bases and J gave up 7 bases, with 12 bases separating them. The CDR3 sequence is 14 residues long. About this clone: Antigen unknown.

Input material: memory CD4+ T cells sorted from blood. The subset here: CD45RA-negative fraction. The sequence was obtained from a young man in good health. The V gene is TRBV19, the J gene TRBJ1-2; no definite D call. The CDR3 protein is CASSIEGRTTGYTF. CDR3 DNA: TGTGCCAGTAGTATAGAAGGGAGAACAACTGGCTACACCTTC.